Below, 20 T cell receptor beta chains from the same sample are listed, as sequenced in a study of OX40 agonist ivuxolimab in advanced cancers. TCRdb keeps only in-frame clones here, not all; method: immunoSEQ multiplex PCR. This sample yields around 100,000 clones, of which around 92% are seen a single time; around 0.3% belongs to the top ten. The starting material was CD4+ or CD8+ T cells sorted from blood, obtained in a trial of the OX40 agonist ivuxolimab. These receptors all stem from an adult with an advanced solid tumor such as melanoma, head and neck, liver or kidney cancer.

This chain connects TRBV30 to TRBJ1-1, with a tentative D call TRBD1 (6 bases). Germline CDR1 reads GTSNPN; CDR2 reads SVGIG (reference sequence). The CDR3 totals 12 residues. V was shortened by 5 bases and J by 3 bases, with 10 bases between the two germline ends. The CDR3 loop is CAWGGGDTEAFF. CDR3 sequence (DNA): TGTGCCTGGGGAGGGGGGGACACTGAAGCTTTCTTT.

This chain joins TRBV11-2 and TRBJ2-1; no reliable D call. The V and J ends lost 2 bases and 8 bases respectively, with 4 bases between them. This CDR3 contains 11 residues. Germline V gene sequence: CDR1 SGHAT, CDR2 FQNNGV. The CDR3 DNA reads as TGTGCCAGCAGCTTAAGAGATGAGCAGTTCTTC. Translated: CASSLRDEQFF.

This chain links TRBV27 with TRBJ1-5; 10 bases align to TRBD1. Germline V CDR1 and CDR2: MNHEY, SMNVEV (reference sequence). The CDR3 has 15 amino acids. After removal of 3 bases from V and 7 bases from J, the junction contained 6 bases not matched to a gene. The CDR3 protein is CASSFGQGVSQPQHF. The CDR3, as DNA: TGTGCCAGCAGTTTCGGACAGGGGGTAAGCCAGCCCCAGCATTTT.

The V gene is TRBV19, the J gene TRBJ1-2, with D possibly matching TRBD1 (5 bases). V was cut by 6 bases and J by 1 base, with 6 bases left in between. This CDR3 contains 12 residues. Germline V gene sequence: CDR1 LNHDA, CDR2 SQIVND (reference sequence). CDR3 DNA: TGTGCCAGTAGCAGGGATAACTATGGCTACACCTTC. Translating it yields CASSRDNYGYTF.

Only a few counts were recorded for this clone. The rearrangement joins TRBV28 to TRBJ1-2; 9 bases fit TRBD1. V lost 7 bases, J lost 4 bases, and 7 bases stayed unmatched. The CDR3 consists of 14 residues. Germline CDR1 is MDHEN and CDR2 is SYDVKM. The CDR3 region is CASTTDRGIYGYTF. The DNA of the CDR3 is TGTGCCAGCACCACCGACAGGGGGATCTATGGCTACACCTTC.

The rearrangement links TRBV9 to TRBJ1-3; D is undetermined. The CDR3 spans 14 residues. Germline CDR1 and CDR2: SGDLS and YYNGEE. V shed 3 bases and J shed 0 bases, with 7 bases lying between them. CDR3 in amino acids: CASSAGSSGNTIYF. The CDR3 region has the DNA TGTGCCAGCAGCGCTGGTAGCTCTGGAAACACCATATATTTT.

V usage is TRBV7-9 and J usage is TRBJ1-2; 8 bases are a match to TRBD1. The CDR3 extends over 15 amino acids. Germline CDR1 is SEHNR and CDR2 is FQNEAQ (reference sequence). V lost 1 base to trimming and J lost 0 bases; unmatched junction nucleotides: 1. Here the CDR3 reads CASSLVQGANYGYTF. DNA of the CDR3: TGTGCCAGCAGCTTAGTACAGGGGGCTAACTATGGCTACACCTTC.

The chain carries TRBV5-1 and TRBJ2-1; D possibly corresponds to TRBD2 (5 bases). The CDR3 loop spans 15 amino acids. Germline V gene lookup returns CDR1 SGHRS and CDR2 YFSETQ. V was clipped by 2 bases and J by 5 bases, with 14 bases between them. The CDR3: CASSLRGFPDNEQFF. The DNA for the CDR3 is TGCGCCAGCAGCTTACGGGGTTTTCCAGACAATGAGCAGTTCTTC.

The V call is TRBV6-5, the J call TRBJ1-2; TRBD1 aligns across 7 bases. This CDR3 contains 15 residues. CDR1 is MNHEY and CDR2 is SVGAGI in the germline V gene. The trim removed 6 bases at V and 2 bases at J, leaving 9 bases unmatched. CDR3 sequence reads: CASSQTGAVNYGYTF. The CDR3 nucleotides read TGTGCCAGCAGCCAAACAGGGGCAGTGAACTATGGCTACACCTTC.

This chain uses TRBV19 with TRBJ2-3, with TRBD1 identical over 10 bases. CDR3 length: 17 residues. Losses at the gene ends were 6 bases for V and 5 bases for J; bases not matched to a gene: 14. Looked up from germline, CDR1 is LNHDA and CDR2 is SQIVND (reference sequence). The CDR3 nucleotides are TGTGCCAGTAGATTTGGCCGCCCGGGACAGGGGAGAGATACGCAGTATTTT. Translation gives CASRFGRPGQGRDTQYF.

The chain is built from TRBV18 and TRBJ1-2; tentative D call: TRBD1 (6 bases). Germline CDR1 and CDR2: KGHSH and LQKENI. This CDR3 spans 16 amino acids. V lost 1 base to trimming and J lost 7 bases, with 19 bases between them. The CDR3 spells CASSPRTAAHGSGYTF. The CDR3 DNA is TGTGCCAGCTCACCACGGACAGCTGCCCACGGGTCTGGCTACACCTTC.

The J gene is TRBJ1-6, the V gene TRBV7-6, with D maybe TRBD1 (6 bases). The germline CDR1 and CDR2 sequences are SGHVS and FNYEAQ. CDR3 length equals 15 residues. The V end lost 0 bases, the J end lost 7 bases, and 10 bases lay between the germline ends. The CDR3 sequence is CASSLAGGPNSPLHF. Here the CDR3 DNA reads TGTGCCAGCAGCTTAGCGGGGGGGCCGAATTCACCCCTCCACTTT. The whole variable domain, remainder taken from reference TRBV7-6 and TRBJ1-6, is GAGVSQSPRYKVTKRGQDVALRCDPISGHVSLYWYRQALGQGPEFLTYFNYEAQQDKSGLPNDRFSAERPEGSISTLTIQRTEQRDSAMYRCASSLAGGPNSPLHFGNGTRLTVT.

The J gene is TRBJ1-5, the V gene TRBV11-2; tentative D call: TRBD1 (6 bases). V was cut by 5 bases and J by 5 bases, with 16 bases left in between. The length of the CDR3 is 15 residues. Germline V gene lookup returns CDR1 SGHAT and CDR2 FQNNGV. CDR3 loop: CASSRGGSGDQPQHF. The CDR3, as DNA: TGTGCCAGCAGCCGAGGGGGGTCCGGGGATCAGCCCCAGCATTTT.

CDR3 in amino acids: CASIRPQNYTEAFF. DNA of the CDR3: TGCGCCAGCATACGCCCACAGAACTACACTGAAGCTTTCTTT. The chain combines TRBV23-1 with TRBJ1-1, with D uncertain. TRBV23-1 is placed among ORFs of uncertain function. Trimming removed 7 bases at V and 3 bases at J, with 15 bases between. This CDR3 comprises 14 residues.

The rearrangement joins TRBV4-2 to TRBJ2-1; D call uncertain. In germline, CDR1 is LGHNA, CDR2 YNFKEQ. The V and J ends lost 0 bases and 2 bases respectively, with 5 bases between them. The CDR3 is 14 amino acids. CDR3 in DNA: TGTGCCAGCAGCCAAGACCCCACCTACAATGAGCAGTTCTTC. Translating it yields CASSQDPTYNEQFF.

V and J are TRBV6-5 and TRBJ2-5; 7 bases agree with TRBD1. V lost 5 bases, J lost 5 bases, and 8 bases stayed unmatched. CDR1 and CDR2 (germline): MNHEY, SVGAGI. The CDR3 runs to 14 residues. CDR3 protein: CASSPTGYQETQYF. The CDR3 DNA sequence: TGTGCCAGCAGTCCGACAGGGTATCAGGAGACCCAGTACTTC.

The gene calls are TRBV11-3 and TRBJ2-1; TRBD2 aligns across 12 bases. With V trimmed by 0 bases and J by 6 bases, 6 bases remained unmatched. CDR3 length: 17 residues. From germline, CDR1 is SGHNT and CDR2 YENEEA. Written as DNA, the CDR3 is TGTGCCAGCAGCTTAGAGTCCCTAGCGGGAGGGCCCAATGAGCAGTTCTTC. Its translation is CASSLESLAGGPNEQFF.

The chain carries TRBV7-9 and TRBJ1-2; D gene uncertain. In germline, CDR1 is SEHNR, CDR2 FQNEAQ (reference sequence). The CDR3 totals 16 residues. The V end was cut by 1 base, the J end by 0 bases, with 12 bases between. CDR3 DNA: TGTGCCAGCAGCTTAGGTCTGGCCGCCACTAACTATGGCTACACCTTC. It codes for CASSLGLAATNYGYTF.

V is TRBV6-6 and J is TRBJ2-1; D is unclear. Germline CDR1 reads MNHNY; CDR2 reads SVGAGI (reference sequence). V lost 2 bases, J lost 9 bases, and 11 bases lay in between. This CDR3 has 13 amino acids. The CDR3 DNA reads as TGTGCCAGCAGTTACGGACCCTGGAGTGAGCAGTTCTTC. It is translated as CASSYGPWSEQFF.

CDR3 amino acids: CASTPPGNTIYF. The CDR3 DNA is TGTGCCAGCACCCCCCCTGGAAACACCATATATTTT. The rearrangement joins TRBV7-9 to TRBJ1-3, with D unresolved. The V gene lost 7 bases and the J gene lost 2 bases, with 6 bases spanning the gap. CDR1 and CDR2 (germline): SEHNR, FQNEAQ (reference sequence). This CDR3 is 12 amino acids long.